The following is a TCR beta chain sequence with its context. These data originate in a study of T cell clonotyping in hematopoietic cell transplantation. Sequencing used immunoSEQ multiplex PCR; TCRdb keeps in-frame clones, though not all of them. The data hold about 10,000 clones, with approximately 55% observed a single time. CDR1 is GTSNPN and CDR2 is SVGIG in the germline V gene (reference sequence). V lost 0 bases, J lost 3 bases, and 18 bases lay in between. The length of the CDR3 is 16 residues. The V and J genes are TRBV30 and TRBJ2-7, with D maybe TRBD1 (6 bases). The source of this sequence is a female patient between 50 and 60 years old who had an allogeneic stem cell transplant from an unrelated donor, so the T cells may come from the graft donor. Some clones in this sample may be carry-over from other donors' samples. The source was peripheral blood mononuclear cells, collected 100 days after allogeneic stem cell transplant. CDR3 region: CAWSVSQGLPYYEQYF. The CDR3 coding sequence is TGTGCCTGGAGTGTTAGCCAGGGGCTTCCCTACTACGAGCAGTACTTC.